This TCR beta chain was sequenced in a study of T cells after posttransplantation cyclophosphamide. On the day of bone marrow donation, the related graft donor provided peripheral blood. Study outcomes and limitations: Later post-transplant blood repertoires were often dominated by donor CD8+ memory clones. Recipient CMV seropositivity and CMV reactivation strongly tracked TRB clonality. Skin or GI-infiltrating T cells shared few TRB sequences with blood.

The CDR3 contains 15 residues. Germline V gene data show CDR1 as SEHNR and CDR2 as FQNEAQ (reference sequence). The ends lost 1 base at V and 4 bases at J; junction bases unmatched: 6. The method was immunoSEQ multiplex PCR; TCRdb's version includes in-frame clones alone and lacks a portion of them. Listed for the sample are more than 40,000 clones, none seen a single time. At least ten counts were recorded for this clone. What it binds is not known. The clonotype originates from a man aged 40-49 years in good health, CMV-negative, and a related stem cell transplant donor. Sequenced input: PBMCs. The V call is TRBV7-9, the J call TRBJ2-7, with 8 bases fitting TRBD2. The CDR3 nucleotides are TGTGCCAGCAGCTTAGGTCCCAGCGGGAGTTACGAGCAGTACTTC. The encoded protein is CASSLGPSGSYEQYF.